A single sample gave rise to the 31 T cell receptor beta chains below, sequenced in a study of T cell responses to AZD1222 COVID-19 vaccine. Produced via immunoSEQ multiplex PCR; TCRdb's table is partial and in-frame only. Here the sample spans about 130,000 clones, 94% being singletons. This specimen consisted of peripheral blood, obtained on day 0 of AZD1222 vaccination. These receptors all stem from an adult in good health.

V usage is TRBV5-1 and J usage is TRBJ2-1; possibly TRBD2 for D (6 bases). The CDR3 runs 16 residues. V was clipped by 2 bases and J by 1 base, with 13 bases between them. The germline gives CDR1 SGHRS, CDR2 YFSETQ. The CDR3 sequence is CASSFGGTGSYNEQFF. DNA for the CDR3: TGCGCCAGCAGCTTTGGAGGGACGGGGTCCTACAATGAGCAGTTCTTC.

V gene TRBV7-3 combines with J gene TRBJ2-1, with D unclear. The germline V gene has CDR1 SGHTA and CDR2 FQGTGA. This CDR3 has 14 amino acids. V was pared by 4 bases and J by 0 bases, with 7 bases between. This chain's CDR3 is CASSSRSSYNEQFF. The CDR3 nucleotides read TGTGCCAGCAGCTCTAGAAGCTCCTACAATGAGCAGTTCTTC.

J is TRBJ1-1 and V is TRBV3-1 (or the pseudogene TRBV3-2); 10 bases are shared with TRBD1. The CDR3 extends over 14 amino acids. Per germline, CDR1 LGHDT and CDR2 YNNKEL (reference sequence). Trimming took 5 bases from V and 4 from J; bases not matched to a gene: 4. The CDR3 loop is CASSSGQGSTEAFF. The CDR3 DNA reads TGTGCCAGCAGCTCGGGACAGGGGAGCACTGAAGCTTTCTTT.

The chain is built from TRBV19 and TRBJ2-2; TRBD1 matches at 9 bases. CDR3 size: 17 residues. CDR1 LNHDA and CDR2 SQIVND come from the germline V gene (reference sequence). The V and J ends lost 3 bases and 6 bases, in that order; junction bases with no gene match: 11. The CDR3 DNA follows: TGTGCCAGTAGTATGATTCCCGGGACAGGGAGGCCCGGGGAGCTGTTTTTT. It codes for CASSMIPGTGRPGELFF.

Here the CDR3 DNA reads TGTGCCAGCAGCTCCAGACAGGGGGCTAACGAAGCTTTCTTT. Its protein product is CASSSRQGANEAFF. The V and J genes are TRBV7-9 and TRBJ1-1, with 10 bases that match TRBD1. After removal of 4 bases from V and 8 bases from J, the junction contained 7 bases not matched to a gene. CDR3 length: 14 amino acids. In germline, CDR1 is SEHNR, CDR2 FQNEAQ (reference sequence).

CDR3 nucleotide sequence: TGTGCCAGCAGCTTCGCCCGGGACACCGATCAGTTCTTC. It translates to CASSFARDTDQFF. The genes are TRBV7-3 and TRBJ2-1, with D perhaps TRBD1 (6 bases). V was trimmed by 3 bases and J by 13 bases, leaving 16 bases between them. The CDR3 is 13 amino acids. Germline V lookup: CDR1 SGHTA, CDR2 FQGTGA.

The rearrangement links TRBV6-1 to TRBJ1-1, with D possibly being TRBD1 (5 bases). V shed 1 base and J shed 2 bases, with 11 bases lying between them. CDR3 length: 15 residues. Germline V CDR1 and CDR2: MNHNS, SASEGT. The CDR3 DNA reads TGTGCCAGCAGTGAAGGAGAACAGGAAAACACTGAAGCTTTCTTT. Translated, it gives CASSEGEQENTEAFF.

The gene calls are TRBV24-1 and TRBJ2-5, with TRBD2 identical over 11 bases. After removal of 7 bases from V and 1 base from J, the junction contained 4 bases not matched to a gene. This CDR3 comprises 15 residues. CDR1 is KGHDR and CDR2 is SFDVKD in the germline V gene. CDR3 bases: TGTGCCACCAGCCTGGGACTAGCGGCCCAAGAGACCCAGTACTTC. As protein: CATSLGLAAQETQYF.

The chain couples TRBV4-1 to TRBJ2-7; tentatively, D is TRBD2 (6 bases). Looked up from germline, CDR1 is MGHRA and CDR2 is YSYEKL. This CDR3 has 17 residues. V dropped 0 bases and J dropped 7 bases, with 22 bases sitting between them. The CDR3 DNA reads TGCGCCAGCAGCCAAGACCCGACGGGACGGCGGGGAGTGGAGCAGTACTTC. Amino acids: CASSQDPTGRRGVEQYF.

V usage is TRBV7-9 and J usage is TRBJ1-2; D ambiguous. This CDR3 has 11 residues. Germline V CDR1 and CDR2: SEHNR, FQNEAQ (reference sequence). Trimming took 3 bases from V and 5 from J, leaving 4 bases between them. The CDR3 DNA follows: TGTGCCAGCAGCTTCGGGTATGGCTACACCTTC. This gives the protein CASSFGYGYTF. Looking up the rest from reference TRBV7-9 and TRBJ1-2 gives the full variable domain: DTGVSQNPRHKITKRGQNVTFRCDPISEHNRLYWYRQTLGQGPEFLTYFQNEAQLEKSRLLSDRFSAERPKGSFSTLEIQRTEQGDSAMYLCASSFGYGYTFGSGTRLTVV.

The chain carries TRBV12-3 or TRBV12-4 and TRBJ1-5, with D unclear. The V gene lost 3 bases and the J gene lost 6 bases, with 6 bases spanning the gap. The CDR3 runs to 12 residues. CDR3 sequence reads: CASSFPGQPQHF. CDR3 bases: TGTGCCAGCAGTTTTCCGGGTCAGCCCCAGCATTTT.

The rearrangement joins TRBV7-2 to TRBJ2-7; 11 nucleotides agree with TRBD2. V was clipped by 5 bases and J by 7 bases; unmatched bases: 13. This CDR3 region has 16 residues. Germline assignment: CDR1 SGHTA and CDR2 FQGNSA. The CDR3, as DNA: TGTGCCAGCAGCACACAGGCGTCTAGCGGGAGGCTAGAGCAGTACTTC. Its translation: CASSTQASSGRLEQYF. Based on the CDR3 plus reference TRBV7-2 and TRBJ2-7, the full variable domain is GAGVSQSPSNKVTEKGKDVELRCDPISGHTALYWYRQSLGQGLEFLIYFQGNSAPDKSGLPSDRFSAERTGGSVSTLTIQRTQQEDSAVYLCASSTQASSGRLEQYFGPGTRLTVT.

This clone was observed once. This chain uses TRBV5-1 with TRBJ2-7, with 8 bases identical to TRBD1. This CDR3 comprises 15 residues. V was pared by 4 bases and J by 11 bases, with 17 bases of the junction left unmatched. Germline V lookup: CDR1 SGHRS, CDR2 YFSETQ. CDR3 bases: TGCGCCAGCAGCGGACAGGGACCAATGAAAAAGGGGGAGTACTTC. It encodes CASSGQGPMKKGEYF.

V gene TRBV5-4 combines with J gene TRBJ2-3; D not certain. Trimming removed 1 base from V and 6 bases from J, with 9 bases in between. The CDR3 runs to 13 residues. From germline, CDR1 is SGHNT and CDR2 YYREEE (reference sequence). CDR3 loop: CASSLTLGDTQYF. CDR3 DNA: TGTGCCAGCAGCTTGACCCTCGGGGATACGCAGTATTTT.

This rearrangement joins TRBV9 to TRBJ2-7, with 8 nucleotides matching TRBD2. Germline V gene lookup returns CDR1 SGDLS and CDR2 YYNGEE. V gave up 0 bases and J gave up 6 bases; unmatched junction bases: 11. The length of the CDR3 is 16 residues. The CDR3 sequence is CASSVVPSGSISEQYF. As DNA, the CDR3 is TGTGCCAGCAGCGTAGTACCCAGCGGGAGTATCAGCGAGCAGTACTTC.

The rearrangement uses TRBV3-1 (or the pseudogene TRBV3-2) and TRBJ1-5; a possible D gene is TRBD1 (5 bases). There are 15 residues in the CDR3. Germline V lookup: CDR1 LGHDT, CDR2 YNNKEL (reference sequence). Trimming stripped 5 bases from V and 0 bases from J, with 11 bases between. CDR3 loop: CASSGGTVSNQPQHF. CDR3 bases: TGTGCCAGCAGCGGGGGGACTGTTAGCAATCAGCCCCAGCATTTT.

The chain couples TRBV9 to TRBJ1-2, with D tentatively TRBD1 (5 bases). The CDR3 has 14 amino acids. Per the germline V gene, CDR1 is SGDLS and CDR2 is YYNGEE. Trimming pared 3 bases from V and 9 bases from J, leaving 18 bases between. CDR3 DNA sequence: TGTGCCAGCAGCGCAGGGAGGCAGGGTAGGAGCTACACCTTC. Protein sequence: CASSAGRQGRSYTF.

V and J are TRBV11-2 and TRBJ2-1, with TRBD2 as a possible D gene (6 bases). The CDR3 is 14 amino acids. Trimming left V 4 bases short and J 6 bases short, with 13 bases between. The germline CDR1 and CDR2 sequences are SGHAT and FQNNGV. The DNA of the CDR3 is TGTGCCAGCAGCTCCCTCGCGGGACGCAATGAGCAGTTCTTC. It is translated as CASSSLAGRNEQFF.

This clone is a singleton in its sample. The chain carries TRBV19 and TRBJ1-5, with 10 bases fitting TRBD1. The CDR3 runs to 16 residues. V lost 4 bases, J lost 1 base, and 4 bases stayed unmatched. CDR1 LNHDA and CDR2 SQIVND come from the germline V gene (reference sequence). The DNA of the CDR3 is TGTGCCAGTAGTAGGGGGGACAGGGGAAGCAATCAGCCCCAGCATTTT. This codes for CASSRGDRGSNQPQHF.

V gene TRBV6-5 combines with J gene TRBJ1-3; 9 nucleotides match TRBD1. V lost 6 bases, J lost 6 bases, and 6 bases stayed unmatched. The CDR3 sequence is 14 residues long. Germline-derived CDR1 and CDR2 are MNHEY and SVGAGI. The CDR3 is CASSRDRVENTIYF. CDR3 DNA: TGTGCCAGCAGCCGGGACAGGGTCGAAAACACCATATATTTT.

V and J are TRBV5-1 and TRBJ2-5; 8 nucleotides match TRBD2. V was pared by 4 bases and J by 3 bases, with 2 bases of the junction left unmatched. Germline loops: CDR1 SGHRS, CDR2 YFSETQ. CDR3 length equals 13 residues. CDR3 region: CASSPGLEETQYF. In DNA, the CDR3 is TGCGCCAGCAGCCCGGGACTAGAAGAGACCCAGTACTTC.

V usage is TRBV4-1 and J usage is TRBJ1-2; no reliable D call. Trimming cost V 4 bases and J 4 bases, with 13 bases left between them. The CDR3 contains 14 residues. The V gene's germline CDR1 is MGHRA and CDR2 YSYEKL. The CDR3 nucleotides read TGCGCCAGCAGCCCGGAGAGGGTTCGCTATGGCTACACCTTC. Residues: CASSPERVRYGYTF.

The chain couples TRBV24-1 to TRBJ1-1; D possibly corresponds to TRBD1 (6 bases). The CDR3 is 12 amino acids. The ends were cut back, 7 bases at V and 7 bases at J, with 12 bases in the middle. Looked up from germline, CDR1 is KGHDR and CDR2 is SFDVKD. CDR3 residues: CATRGAVGEAFF. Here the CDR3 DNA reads TGTGCCACCAGGGGGGCAGTAGGTGAAGCTTTCTTT.

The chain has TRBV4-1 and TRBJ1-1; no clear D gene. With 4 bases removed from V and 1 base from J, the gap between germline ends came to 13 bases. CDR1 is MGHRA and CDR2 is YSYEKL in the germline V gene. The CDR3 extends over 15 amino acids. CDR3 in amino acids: CASSPSWVQNTEAFF. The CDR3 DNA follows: TGCGCCAGCAGCCCCTCGTGGGTTCAGAACACTGAAGCTTTCTTT.

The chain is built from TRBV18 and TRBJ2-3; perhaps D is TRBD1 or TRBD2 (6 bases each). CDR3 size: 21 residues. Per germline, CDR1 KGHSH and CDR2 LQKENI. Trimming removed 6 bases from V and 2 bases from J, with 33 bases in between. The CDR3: CASSTGDRESRTARYTDTQYF. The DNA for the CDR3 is TGTGCCAGCTCGACGGGGGATAGGGAGTCGCGGACAGCCCGTTACACAGATACGCAGTATTTT.

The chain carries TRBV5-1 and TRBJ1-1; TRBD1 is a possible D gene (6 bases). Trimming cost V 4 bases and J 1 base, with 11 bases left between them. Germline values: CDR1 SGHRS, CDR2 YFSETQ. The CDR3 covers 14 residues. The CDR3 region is CASSPRGGNTEAFF. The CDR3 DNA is TGCGCCAGCAGCCCCAGGGGCGGGAACACTGAAGCTTTCTTT.

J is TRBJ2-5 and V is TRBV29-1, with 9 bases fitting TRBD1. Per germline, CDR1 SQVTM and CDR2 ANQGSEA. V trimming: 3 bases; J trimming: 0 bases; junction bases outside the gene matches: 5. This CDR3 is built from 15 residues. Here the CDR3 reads CSVEGTGLNQETQYF. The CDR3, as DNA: TGCAGCGTTGAGGGGACAGGGCTGAACCAAGAGACCCAGTACTTC.

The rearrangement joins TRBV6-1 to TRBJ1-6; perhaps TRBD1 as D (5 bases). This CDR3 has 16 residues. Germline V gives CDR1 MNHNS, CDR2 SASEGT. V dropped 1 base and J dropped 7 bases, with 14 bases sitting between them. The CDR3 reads CASSEDPQGGNSPLHF. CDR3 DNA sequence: TGTGCCAGCAGTGAAGATCCCCAGGGAGGGAATTCACCCCTCCACTTT.

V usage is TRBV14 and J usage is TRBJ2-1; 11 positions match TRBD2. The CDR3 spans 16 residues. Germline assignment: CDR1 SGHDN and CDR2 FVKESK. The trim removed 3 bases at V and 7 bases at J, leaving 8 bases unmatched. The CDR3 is CASSHSLAGVSNEQFF. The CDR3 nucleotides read TGTGCCAGCAGCCACTCACTAGCGGGAGTATCTAATGAGCAGTTCTTC.

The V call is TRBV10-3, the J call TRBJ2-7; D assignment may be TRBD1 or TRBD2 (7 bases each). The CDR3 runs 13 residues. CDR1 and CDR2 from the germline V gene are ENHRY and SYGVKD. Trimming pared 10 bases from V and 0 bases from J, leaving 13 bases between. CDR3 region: CATGGGSSYEQYF. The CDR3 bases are TGTGCCACAGGGGGGGGGAGCTCCTACGAGCAGTACTTC.

CDR3 sequence (DNA): TGTGCCAGCAGTTTAGGACAGACCTCCTACGAGCAGTACTTC. This encodes CASSLGQTSYEQYF. The chain recombines TRBV27 with TRBJ2-7; the D gene is possibly TRBD1 (6 bases). Germline V CDR1 and CDR2: MNHEY, SMNVEV (reference sequence). Trimming removed 2 bases at V and 0 bases at J, with 8 bases between. The CDR3 runs to 14 residues.